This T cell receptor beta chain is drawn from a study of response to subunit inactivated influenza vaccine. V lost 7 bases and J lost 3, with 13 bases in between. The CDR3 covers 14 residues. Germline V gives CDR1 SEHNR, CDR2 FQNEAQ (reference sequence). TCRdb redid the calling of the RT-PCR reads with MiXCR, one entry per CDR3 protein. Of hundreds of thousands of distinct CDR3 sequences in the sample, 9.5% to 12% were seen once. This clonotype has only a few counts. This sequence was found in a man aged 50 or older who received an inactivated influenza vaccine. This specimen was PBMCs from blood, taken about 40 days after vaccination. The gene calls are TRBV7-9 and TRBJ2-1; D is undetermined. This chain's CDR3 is CASTGRANYNEQFF. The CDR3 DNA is TGTGCCAGCACGGGCAGAGCCAACTACAATGAGCAGTTCTTC.